A selection of T cell receptor beta chains follows, all from one sample in a study of cytomegalovirus exposure and HLA in healthy donors. The assay was immunoSEQ multiplex PCR, and TCRdb's table has in-frame clones only and misses some. The sample yields roughly 150,000 clones, over 70% seen once. The sequencing input was PBMCs. These receptors were taken from a man aged 25-45 years in good health and CMV-seropositive. Both conserved end residues are part of each CDR3. Each record gives: D gene, V gene, clone size, J gene, CDR3 length, CDR3 protein, CDR3 DNA. A D gene is named only where the DNA matches it firmly. Some rows have no size entry. The others give once, few or many, or a class for an expanded clone.

TRBD1	TRBV2	-	TRBJ1-1	15	CASRGTGGMNTEAFF	TGTGCCAGCAGGGGGACAGGGGGGATGAACACTGAAGCTTTCTTT
-	TRBV6-1	-	TRBJ1-1	13	CASSVSETGGSFF	TGTGCCAGCAGTGTATCCGAGACAGGTGGTTCTTTCTTT
TRBD1	TRBV19	-	TRBJ1-5	18	CASSIITGGLISNQPQHF	TGTGCCAGTAGTATCATTACAGGGGGGTTAATCAGCAATCAGCCCCAGCATTTT
-	TRBV5-1	-	TRBJ2-7	15	CASSLARDFSYEQYF	TGCGCCAGCAGCTTGGCCCGGGACTTTTCCTACGAGCAGTACTTC
-	TRBV28	-	TRBJ1-2	15	CASTSAGGAGYGYTF	TGTGCCAGCACTTCAGCGGGGGGAGCCGGCTATGGCTACACCTTC
-	TRBV11-2	-	TRBJ1-2	13	CASSLDSFYGYTF	TGTGCCAGCAGCCTGGACAGCTTCTATGGCTACACCTTC
TRBD2	TRBV18	-	TRBJ2-3	18	CASSTPALAGGSTDTQYF	TGTGCCAGCTCAACACCTGCCCTAGCGGGGGGCAGCACAGATACGCAGTATTTT
TRBD1	TRBV6-5	-	TRBJ2-1	15	CASSYYGQDYNEQFF	TGTGCCAGCAGTTACTACGGACAGGATTACAATGAGCAGTTCTTC
TRBD2	TRBV19	-	TRBJ2-1	16	CASSSSGYPAYNEQFF	TGTGCCAGTAGTTCTAGCGGATATCCCGCCTACAATGAGCAGTTCTTC
TRBD1	TRBV4-1	few	TRBJ1-5	16	CASSTRGTGGNQPQHF	TGCGCCAGCAGCACCAGAGGGACAGGGGGCAATCAGCCCCAGCATTTT
TRBD2	TRBV7-7	-	TRBJ2-3	17	CASSSTSGGERTDTQYF	TGTGCCAGCAGCTCCACTAGTGGGGGGGAACGGACAGATACGCAGTATTTT
-	TRBV6-5	-	TRBJ2-7	13	CASSYNGAYEQYF	TGTGCCAGCAGTTATAACGGTGCCTACGAGCAGTACTTC
-	TRBV19	-	TRBJ1-1	18	CASSRLEGGFSMNTEAFF	TGTGCCAGTAGTCGTTTAGAGGGGGGGTTTTCCATGAACACTGAAGCTTTCTTT
-	TRBV9	-	TRBJ2-7	16	CASSPRKLAETYEQYF	TGTGCCAGCAGCCCAAGAAAATTAGCGGAAACCTACGAGCAGTACTTC
-	TRBV10-2	-	TRBJ1-3	13	CASIDSSGNTIYF	TGCGCCAGCATAGACAGCTCTGGAAACACCATATATTTT
TRBD1	TRBV30	once	TRBJ1-5	14	CAWSYRGSKQPQHF	TGTGCCTGGAGCTACAGGGGGTCGAAACAGCCCCAGCATTTT
-	TRBV4-1	-	TRBJ2-7	18	CASSQYGLLQLGDYEQYF	TGCGCCAGCAGCCAATATGGGCTTCTGCAACTCGGGGACTACGAGCAGTACTTC
-	TRBV7-6	-	TRBJ1-4	15	CASSSRQATNEKLFF	TGTGCCAGCAGCTCTCGACAGGCAACTAATGAAAAACTGTTTTTT
-	TRBV11-2	-	TRBJ1-3	17	CASGTGRSGSSGNTIYF	TGTGCCAGCGGCACGGGGAGGTCGGGGAGCTCTGGAAACACCATATATTTT
TRBD1	TRBV7-9	-	TRBJ2-7	13	CASSQDRAYEQYF	TGTGCCAGCAGCCAAGACAGGGCCTACGAGCAGTACTTC
TRBD1	TRBV5-1	-	TRBJ1-1	16	CASSLGRQGGNTEAFF	TGCGCCAGCAGCTTGGGGCGGCAGGGGGGGAACACTGAAGCTTTCTTT
TRBD1	TRBV18	-	TRBJ1-5	16	CASSPGDRGGNQPQHF	TGTGCCAGCTCCCCCGGGGACAGGGGAGGCAATCAGCCCCAGCATTTT
TRBD1	TRBV27	-	TRBJ2-7	15	CASSSPGTGGGEQYF	TGTGCCAGCAGTTCCCCCGGGACAGGGGGCGGAGAGCAGTACTTC
-	TRBV4-1	-	TRBJ1-6	15	CASSRRREGDSPLHF	TGCGCCAGCAGCCGCCGCAGGGAAGGGGATTCACCCCTCCACTTT
-	TRBV4-1	-	TRBJ2-7	17	CASSQDRASVGSYEQYF	TGCGCCAGCAGCCAAGATCGGGCTAGCGTTGGCTCCTACGAGCAGTACTTC
TRBD1	TRBV28	-	TRBJ1-5	13	CATLTGGNQPQHF	TGTGCCACCCTGACAGGGGGGAATCAGCCCCAGCATTTT
-	TRBV2	-	TRBJ2-3	16	CASSEWQAGSTDTQYF	TGTGCCAGCAGTGAGTGGCAGGCGGGAAGCACAGATACGCAGTATTTT
-	TRBV14	-	TRBJ2-1	16	CASSPGRLKVFAEQFF	TGTGCCAGCAGCCCCGGGAGATTAAAGGTATTCGCTGAGCAGTTCTTC
-	TRBV4-2	-	TRBJ2-3	12	CASRFERSTQYF	TGTGCCAGCCGCTTTGAGAGGTCAACGCAGTATTTT
-	TRBV9	few	TRBJ1-1	16	CASSVGLRIGGTEAFF	TGTGCCAGCAGCGTAGGCCTCCGGATCGGGGGCACTGAAGCTTTCTTT
TRBD2	TRBV25-1	-	TRBJ2-1	11	CASTGLAEQFF	TGTGCCAGCACCGGACTAGCGGAGCAGTTCTTC
TRBD2	TRBV28	-	TRBJ2-6	16	CASSLMGGDGANVLTF	TGTGCCAGCAGTTTAATGGGAGGGGACGGGGCCAACGTCCTGACTTTC